This T cell receptor (beta chain) derives from a study of T-cell memory formation after mild COVID-19. In the study overall: TCR clusters were largely donor specific.

This clonotype was detected only a few times. Using its own MiXCR run on the 5' RACE reads, TCRdb lists one record per CDR3 protein. This sample has approximately 60,000 distinct CDR3 sequences; more than 9% occur once, and the top ten carry 1.2%. The clonotype was recovered from a man between 18 and 35 years old who had mild COVID-19 (a few samples of this study predate the infection). Cell type and time point are not known. The sequencing sample was made of PBMCs or a T cell subset sorted from them (not recorded which).

The CDR3 DNA sequence: TGTGCCACCAAGTTAGCGGGGGGGAACACAGATACGCAGTATTTT. Its translation is CATKLAGGNTDTQYF. The chain employs TRBV24-1 and TRBJ2-3; the match to TRBD2 covers 11 bases. In germline, CDR1 is KGHDR, CDR2 SFDVKD. This CDR3 comprises 15 residues. J lost 2 bases, V lost 8 bases, and 5 bases had no gene match.